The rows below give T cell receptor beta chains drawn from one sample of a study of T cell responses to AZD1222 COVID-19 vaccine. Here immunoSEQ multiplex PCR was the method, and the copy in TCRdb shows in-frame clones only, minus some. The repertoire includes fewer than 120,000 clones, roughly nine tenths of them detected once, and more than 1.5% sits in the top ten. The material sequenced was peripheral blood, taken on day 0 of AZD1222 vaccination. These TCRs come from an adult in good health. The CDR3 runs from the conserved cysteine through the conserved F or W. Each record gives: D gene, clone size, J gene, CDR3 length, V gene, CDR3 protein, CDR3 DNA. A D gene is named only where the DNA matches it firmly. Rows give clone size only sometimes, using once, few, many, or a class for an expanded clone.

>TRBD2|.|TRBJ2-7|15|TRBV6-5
CASSYSSGDTYEQYF
TGTGCCAGCAGTTACTCTAGCGGGGACACTTACGAGCAGTACTTC
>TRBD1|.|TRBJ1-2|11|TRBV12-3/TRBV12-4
CASSLTGGWSF
TGTGCCAGCAGTTTGACAGGGGGATGGTCTTTT
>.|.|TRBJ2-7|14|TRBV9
CASSPRGSGYEQYF
TGTGCCAGCAGCCCCCGTGGGAGCGGCTACGAGCAGTACTTC
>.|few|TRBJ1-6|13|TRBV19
CAGGTADNSPLHF
TGTGCCGGCGGGACCGCAGATAATTCACCCCTCCACTTT
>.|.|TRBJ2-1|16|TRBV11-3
CASSLGSGSSYNEQFF
TGTGCCAGCAGCTTAGGTTCCGGGAGCTCCTACAATGAGCAGTTCTTC
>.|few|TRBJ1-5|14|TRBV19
CASSIPRYDQPQHF
TGTGCCAGTAGTATCCCCCGATACGATCAGCCCCAGCATTTT
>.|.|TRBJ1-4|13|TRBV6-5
CASSYPELEKLFF
TGTGCCAGCAGTTACCCCGAGCTGGAAAAACTGTTTTTT
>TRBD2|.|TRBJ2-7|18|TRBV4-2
CASSPYTSDSGSTNEQYF
TGTGCCAGCAGCCCCTATACGTCGGATAGCGGGAGTACCAACGAGCAGTACTTC
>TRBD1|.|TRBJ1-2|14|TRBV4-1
CASRDRESNYGYTF
TGCGCCAGCAGGGACAGGGAGTCCAACTATGGCTACACCTTC
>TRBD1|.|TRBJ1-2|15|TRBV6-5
CASSTQGATGYGYTF
TGTGCCAGCAGTACACAGGGGGCGACGGGCTATGGCTACACCTTC
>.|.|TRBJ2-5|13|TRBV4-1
CASRQDWEETQYF
TGCGCCAGCAGACAAGACTGGGAAGAGACCCAGTACTTC
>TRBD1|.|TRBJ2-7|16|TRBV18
CASSIAPGTGLYEQYF
TGTGCCAGCTCAATAGCCCCCGGGACAGGGTTATACGAGCAGTACTTC
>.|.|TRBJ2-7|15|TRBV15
CATSRGPGRGYEQYF
TGTGCCACCAGCAGAGGTCCTGGCAGAGGCTACGAGCAGTACTTC
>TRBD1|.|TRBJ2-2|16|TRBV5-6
CASSDGQGTNTGELFF
TGTGCCAGCAGCGATGGACAGGGGACGAACACCGGGGAGCTGTTTTTT
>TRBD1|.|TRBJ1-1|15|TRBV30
CAWSARQGAGTEAFF
TGTGCCTGGAGTGCGCGACAGGGGGCCGGCACTGAAGCTTTCTTT
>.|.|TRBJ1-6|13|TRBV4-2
CASSQDRGSPLHF
TGTGCCAGCAGCCAAGATCGGGGATCACCCCTCCACTTT
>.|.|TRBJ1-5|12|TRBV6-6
CASSLNRQPQHF
TGTGCCAGCAGCTTGAACAGGCAGCCCCAGCATTTT
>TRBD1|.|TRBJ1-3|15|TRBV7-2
CASSKDRVSGNTIYF
TGTGCCAGCAGCAAGGACAGGGTATCCGGAAACACCATATATTTT
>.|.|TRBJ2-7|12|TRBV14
CASSHNFYEQYF
TGTGCCAGCAGCCATAACTTCTACGAGCAGTACTTC
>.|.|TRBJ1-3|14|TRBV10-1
CASSVGGTGNTIYF
TGCGCCAGCAGCGTCGGGGGGACTGGAAACACCATATATTTT
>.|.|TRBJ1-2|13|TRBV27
CAARQGRVGGYTF
TGTGCCGCCAGGCAGGGGCGAGTGGGGGGCTACACCTTC
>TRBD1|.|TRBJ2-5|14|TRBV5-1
CASSLEGGAETQYF
TGCGCCAGCAGCTTGGAAGGGGGCGCAGAGACCCAGTACTTC
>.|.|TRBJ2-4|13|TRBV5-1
CASSAGFADIQYF
TGCGCCAGCAGCGCAGGGTTTGCTGACATTCAGTACTTC